The entry below gives a single T cell receptor beta chain sequence along with its context. This clone was counted a single time. Its antigen has not been determined. Per-base quality was not reported, and no clone a single base away is much larger than it. The source of the sample is a study of cytomegalovirus exposure and HLA in healthy donors listed by TCRdb under 2017. As for the study more broadly: An earlier analysis of some 550 of the donors reported approximately 300 Gb of sequence data and approximately 110 million unique TCR beta sequences from 150 million to 200 million T cells. Roughly 300 gigabases of sequencing data and some 85 million unique TCR sequences were included in an early release covering 500 to 750 HLA-typed donors. Of the approximately 400 genotyped donors, 65% to 90% were placed in the genetic ancestry cluster associated with self-reported Caucasian donors. The study aimed to test whether signatures of past pathogen exposure could be identified by cataloging public T cell receptors. The study profiled the T cell repertoires of under 850 subjects by immunosequencing and related them to cytomegalovirus serostatus. A separate validation cohort of some 130 different subjects was used in addition to the approximately 610-subject first cohort. High-throughput TCR immunosequencing, statistical association of individual TCRs with disease status, and machine learning were combined to predict cytomegalovirus infection status. In a later analysis, previously published TCR beta repertoires from hundreds of donors were re-analyzed and high-resolution HLA genotyping was added so that TCR occurrence patterns could be studied. Rather than using new phenotypic data, the later analysis identified candidate immune exposures from TCR beta sequences and from how often those sequences occurred across donors. An earlier analysis of 587 of the donors applied high-throughput TCR beta sequencing to assess whether each TCR beta V gene segment acted as functional or pseudogenic. Alongside the repertoire data, information on donor age, sex, ethnicity and CMV serostatus was compiled. In a later genetic analysis, genome-wide SNP genotypes for about three fifths of the roughly 670 donors were used, and that subset was treated as a discovery cohort. Every repertoire in the discovery cohort had been generated on one and the same sequencing platform. Class I and class II HLA loci were covered by the typing at four-digit resolution. The number of donors typed differed by locus, with roughly 629-640 for A, B, C, DRB1 and DQB1, around 500 for DQA1, 600 to 610 for DPA1, and under 490 for DPB1. A few DR-DQ haplotypes were treated as single units for association and clustering because of strong linkage in the cohort. Among some 400 genotyped donors of the cohort, an average of around 240,000 unique TCR beta nucleotide sequences was sequenced per donor, of which 15% to 20% were non-productive. The paper's findings and limits, for the study overall: It was suggested by the authors that the approach could potentially be generalized to other disease states and immunological phenotypes. In a later analysis, HLA-associated TCR beta chains showed more clonal expansion and lower generation probabilities than non-associated chains that were equally common. In an earlier analysis of about 600 of the donors, most TCR beta V segments appeared in productive rearrangements about 90% or about 30% of the time, broadly matching IMGT annotations. HLA typing was unavailable for some donors at each locus, so association tests used only the typed subset. The cohort was sequenced for TCR beta chains only, and without alpha or paired-chain data the features that could be detected were limited. In a later analysis, about 17,000 TCR beta sequences were associated with specific HLA alleles at a false discovery rate of 0.05. Correlated functional status among segregating V segments might be attributable to linkage disequilibrium, but an unknown experimental factor could not be ruled out. Because counts were too low, fewer than 20 rarely observed V segments, including chromosome 9 orphons, were excluded from the earlier analysis of 587 of the donors. A further reported finding was that TCR beta sequences accurately predicted the HLA-A and HLA-B alleles for most subjects in the first cohort. According to a later analysis, most CMV-associated TCR beta chains appeared to be HLA-restricted, and the HLA associations seemed to be driven largely by CMV exposure. Several of the top co-occurrence clusters appeared to be linked to parvovirus B19, influenza, CMV and Epstein-Barr virus, according to a later analysis. According to a later genetic analysis, donors in an Asian-associated ancestry cluster had fewer N-insertions in productive TCRs than the roughly 670-donor mean. A few of the identified cytomegalovirus-associated TCR beta chains were confirmed in vitro to be specific for cytomegalovirus antigens. The sequencing pipeline was judged likely to have produced a cluster of highly shared sequence variants as a technical artifact. The classifier was reported to diagnose cytomegalovirus status with high specificity and sensitivity in both the original and validation cohorts. CMV serostatus was the only immune exposure information available for the cohort. When HLA alleles, especially DR and DQ, strongly co-occurred, TCR associations were difficult to assign to individual alleles. In a later analysis, TCR association rates were found to vary across HLA loci, with the most associated TCRs seen for DRB1 alleles and the fewest for HLA-C alleles. Roughly uniform sequencing depth across donors was assumed in presence/absence analyses, although this assumption may not hold. In a later genetic analysis, a missense DCLRE1C variant was associated with V-gene and J-gene trimming of TCR beta chains, and the association was replicated in an independent cohort. The 87-base-pair reads could not distinguish some IMGT-functional V segments, including TRBV6-2 and TRBV6-3, so those segments were excluded. The study gave a list of more than 150 TCR beta chains associated with cytomegalovirus. Most TCR sequences were observed very rarely across donors, whereas some public TCRs were present in many individuals.

In total, roughly 670 healthy bone marrow donors made up the cohort. At the time of sampling, every cohort member was nominally healthy, though immune exposures that went unrecorded were likely present. The donor tested CMV seronegative and was one of the 352 seronegative cohort members. Each donor provided a peripheral blood sample, and peripheral blood mononuclear cells were used for TCR beta sequencing. Genomic DNA extraction from the blood cell samples was performed with the Qiagen DNeasy Blood Extraction Kit. The CDR3 measures 14 amino acids from cysteine to phenylalanine. Only CDR3 DNA remains: 42 bases, in frame from the first base. V is cut by 5 bases and J by 5 bases, and the space between the germline ends is 17 bases. The germline V gene (reference sequence) yields SGHNT for CDR1 and YYREEE for CDR2. The library was produced with the immunoSEQ multiplex PCR assay. A mixture of 60 forward primers for TCR Vbeta segments and 13 reverse primers for TCR Jbeta segments was used in the multiplex PCR. Amplification of the CDR3 region of rearranged TCR beta genes was performed with a multiplex PCR assay on genomic DNA. The Illumina HiSeq System was used to sequence the amplified TCR beta libraries as 87-base-pair reads. As for how the authors treated the data: A later analysis tallied roughly 78 million unique TCR beta chains across the 666 repertoires, and approximately 11 million of those chains were shared by two or more donors. Raw reads were error-corrected and collapsed into unique sequences with a nearest-neighbor algorithm that merged closely related sequences to remove PCR and sequencing errors. Alignment of CDR3 sequences to IMGT reference sequences was used to assign V, D and J gene segments. Each retained sequence needed at least a six-nucleotide match to both a V gene segment and a J gene segment. A rearrangement counted as productive if the CDR3 had no stop codons and remained in frame with V and J, and every other rearrangement counted as non-productive. CDR3 was defined according to IMGT convention as the region running from the second conserved V-encoded cysteine to the conserved J-encoded phenylalanine. The earlier analysis of about 570 of the donors excluded any sequence lacking an unambiguous match to a single V gene segment. An earlier analysis of a few hundred of the donors classified V segments as functional when productive rearrangements were above 56.7% and as segregating when the standard deviation between donors was above 5%. To diagnose cytomegalovirus status from the catalog of TCR beta chain sequences, a statistical classification framework was built. In a later analysis, V and J genes were assigned by comparing TCR nucleotide sequences against IMGT/GENE-DB human TR gene sequences. The TCRdist pipeline was used in a later analysis to assign CDR3 sequences and most-parsimonious VDJ recombination scenarios. In a later analysis, every TCR beta chain was defined by the combination of its CDR3 amino acid sequence and its V-gene family, and reads without a unique V-gene family were dropped. To address suspected cross-contamination and a sequencing artifact, a later analysis removed roughly 640 highly shared, low-generation-probability nucleotide sequences. For each public chain, a later analysis derived a clonal expansion index from normalized ranks of inferred template counts within each repertoire. Generation probabilities in a later analysis came from a VDJ recombination model fitted to out-of-frame rearrangements, and those results were checked against IGoR. A later analysis scored TCR-TCR, TCR-HLA and TCR-CMV co-occurrence with hypergeometric tests, applying a repertoire-size bias correction to TCR pairs. A later analysis estimated false discovery rates by permuting HLA or CMV assignments 20 times. In a later analysis, co-occurring TCRs were grouped using DBSCAN, and TCRdist sequence similarity was added for clustering within HLA-allele-positive subsets. Co-occurrence clustering excluded repertoires with fewer than 30,000 or more than 120,000 public chains, plus five with anomalous nucleotide sharing. What TCRdb holds here is the immuneACCESS table cut down to in-frame rearrangements. Part of the clones is not present; checked against another copy, under half of the missing clones reflect an unresolved V gene, and the others are unexplained. From that table come the V and J calls and clone size; the DNA was used to work out D and trimming. The sample records some 220,000 clones, roughly 91% of which are singletons. The biggest ten clones account for 0.9% to 1.1% of the sample.

Sequenced material: PBMCs. This sequence was found in a woman between 18 and 29 years old in good health and CMV-seronegative. The V and J segments used are TRBV5-4 and TRBJ2-7; 5 matching bases give a weak D call of TRBD2. The CDR3 is CASRGSVGSDEQYF. Here is the DNA: TGTGCCAGCAGAGGAAGCGTAGGGAGCGACGAGCAGTACTTC.